This T cell receptor beta chain originates from a study of shared clonotypes between healthy human individuals. TCRdb keeps only in-frame clones here, not all; method: immunoSEQ multiplex PCR. The profile shows about 2 million clones, 90% to 95% of them singletons. The germline CDR1 and CDR2 sequences are SGHNT and YYREEE (reference sequence). This CDR3 is 13 amino acids long. The germline V and J ends were trimmed by 4 bases and 6 bases, with 12 bases remaining between them. This sequence originates from a man aged 18-30 years in good health. The specimen sequenced was naive CD4+ T cells sorted from blood. Subset here: CD45RA+ positively selected. The chain joins TRBV5-4 to TRBJ2-3; D call uncertain. The CDR3: CASSVEKLDTQYF. CDR3 coding DNA: TGTGCCAGCAGCGTAGAAAAGCTGGATACGCAGTATTTT.